These T cell receptor beta chains were read from a single sample in a study of blood T cells in healthy people across ages. TCRdb re-derived calls from the 5' RACE reads in MiXCR, one entry per CDR3 protein. The sample contains about 560,000 distinct CDR3 sequences, about 25% of which appear only once. This sample was also put to use in a study of T cells of mothers and their children.

Sequencing used blood. These receptors were obtained from a boy between 2 and 15 years old in good health. Each CDR3 is given without its conserved first and last residue.

v_call	j_call	cdr3_aa
TRBV20-1	TRBJ2-6	SARDRTAGANVLT
TRBV20-1	TRBJ1-2	SAEGSRSSGYT
TRBV12-3/TRBV12-4	TRBJ1-2	ASSLGDGYT
TRBV20-1	TRBJ2-7	SARSTSGGTAREY
TRBV15	TRBJ2-7	ATSREPFGEQY
TRBV20-1	TRBJ1-4	SARDTRGGEKLF
TRBV5-4	TRBJ2-2	ASSRRGVNTGELF
TRBV21-1	TRBJ1-4	ASRSPPGASEKLF
TRBV6-6	TRBJ2-1	ASSRTSLNNEQF
TRBV18	TRBJ1-2	ASSPNRGPEGGYT
TRBV20-1	TRBJ1-2	SARAQTDYGYT
TRBV4-2	TRBJ1-5	ASSQERQGGQPQH
TRBV5-6	TRBJ2-1	ASSLGPGLAGDEQF
TRBV7-2	TRBJ2-1	ASSKGSPFYNEQF
TRBV5-5	TRBJ2-1	ASSLGQGWAEQF
TRBV12-3/TRBV12-4	TRBJ1-2	ASTEGVRGGDGYT
TRBV12-3/TRBV12-4	TRBJ2-7	ASSPDRAYEQY
TRBV29-1	TRBJ1-4	SVRDGEKLF
TRBV3-1	TRBJ2-5	ASSQDLLQETQY
TRBV7-2	TRBJ2-1	ASSPWTSGRFDEQF
TRBV6-1	TRBJ2-5	ASSPRPGQVKETQY
TRBV28	TRBJ1-2	ASSEGTEGYGYT
TRBV5-1	-	ASSLGLGLEQY
TRBV7-3	TRBJ2-5	ASSLSGGWTETQY
TRBV30	TRBJ2-2	AWSPPGLGGTGELF
TRBV6-1	TRBJ2-1	ASRRASGTPYNEQF
TRBV3-1	TRBJ1-4	ASNEQGAEKLF
TRBV29-1	TRBJ2-2	SVEGGATGELF
TRBV9	TRBJ1-4	ASSVGPNRVTNEKLF
TRBV7-6	TRBJ2-5	ASSLPRRTQY
TRBV30	TRBJ1-1	AWRLRSDTEAF
TRBV27	TRBJ2-3	ASSPQNTDTQY
TRBV9	TRBJ2-1	ASSVEPTLSVGHYNEQF